The 7 T cell receptor beta chains given below trace back to one sample, sequenced in a study of blood T cell repertoires in COVID-19 (dated by TCRdb to 2019 to 2021). The protocol used for the library was the immunoSEQ multiplex PCR assay. Imported from immuneACCESS, the table was reduced by TCRdb to in-frame sequences with V and J called. These copies leave out some clones; in studies compared against another copy, an unresolved V gene accounts for under half, and the cause of the remainder is not known. For this sample there are approximately 300,000 clones; around 88% appear just once. The top ten hold around 4.4% of the sample. The sequenced sample consisted of peripheral blood. These receptors came from a man in his forties with acute or convalescent COVID-19.

The genes are TRBV5-4 and TRBJ2-1; D is unresolved. The CDR3 loop spans 15 amino acids. Trimming shortened V by 0 bases and J by 4 bases, and 11 bases separated the two germline ends. Per the germline V gene, CDR1 is SGHNT and CDR2 is YYREEE (reference sequence). For the CDR3, the DNA is TGTGCCAGCAGCTTGGACCAGGCTATTTACAATGAGCAGTTCTTC. This gives the protein CASSLDQAIYNEQFF.

The V gene is TRBV30, the J gene TRBJ1-2; TRBD1 matches 9 bases. The CDR3 covers 16 residues. The V segment lost 2 bases and the J segment 1 base; nucleotides outside the gene matches: 8. Germline V lookup: CDR1 GTSNPN, CDR2 SVGIG (reference sequence). The CDR3 DNA follows: TGTGCCTGGAGTCAACAGGGGGCCCTCAGTAACTATGGCTACACCTTC. It yields the protein CAWSQQGALSNYGYTF.

The chain joins TRBV11-2 to TRBJ2-5; no clear D. CDR1 is SGHAT, CDR2 FQNNGV, per germline. Trimming removed 0 bases from V and 2 bases from J, with 13 bases in between. This CDR3 contains 16 residues. CDR3 sequence (DNA): TGTGCCAGCAGCTTAGATCTCGCAGGTTTGCAAGAGACCCAGTACTTC. As protein: CASSLDLAGLQETQYF. Full variable domain (missing parts from reference TRBV11-2 and TRBJ2-5): EAGVAQSPRYKIIEKRQSVAFWCNPISGHATLYWYQQILGQGPKLLIQFQNNGVVDDSQLPKDRFSAERLKGVDSTLKIQPAKLEDSAVYLCASSLDLAGLQETQYFGPGTRLLVL.

The chain is built from TRBV6-5 and TRBJ1-2, with D perhaps TRBD1 (6 bases). Looked up from germline, CDR1 is MNHEY and CDR2 is SVGAGI. The CDR3 has 13 amino acids. V was cut by 4 bases and J by 8 bases, with 14 bases left in between. CDR3 nucleotides: TGTGCCAGCAGTTCCTCACAGGGATGGGGCTACACCTTC. Protein sequence: CASSSSQGWGYTF.

V gene TRBV2 combines with J gene TRBJ2-1; D ambiguous. The germline V gene encodes CDR1 SNHLY and CDR2 FYNNEI. V was pared by 4 bases and J by 9 bases, with 16 bases between. There are 14 residues in the CDR3. For the CDR3, the DNA is TGTGCCAGCAGTGGAACATCCCGAGGCAGTGAGCAGTTCTTC. Translated, it gives CASSGTSRGSEQFF.

This clone was picked up one time. This chain uses TRBV27 with TRBJ1-4; D is unresolved. V dropped 2 bases and J dropped 5 bases, with 21 bases sitting between them. This CDR3 has 18 amino acids. The germline V gene has CDR1 MNHEY and CDR2 SMNVEV (reference sequence). The CDR3 DNA sequence: TGTGCCAGCAGTTTAATCCCAGCCCGAGCGGACCAAAATGAAAAACTGTTTTTT. This codes for CASSLIPARADQNEKLFF.

This CDR3 reads CASSPRANNEQFF. In nucleotides, the CDR3 is TGTGCCAGCAGTCCACGCGCTAACAATGAGCAGTTCTTC. V is TRBV12-3 or TRBV12-4 and J is TRBJ2-1, with unresolved D. CDR3 length: 13 residues. The V end lost 5 bases, the J end lost 5 bases, and 10 bases lay between the germline ends.